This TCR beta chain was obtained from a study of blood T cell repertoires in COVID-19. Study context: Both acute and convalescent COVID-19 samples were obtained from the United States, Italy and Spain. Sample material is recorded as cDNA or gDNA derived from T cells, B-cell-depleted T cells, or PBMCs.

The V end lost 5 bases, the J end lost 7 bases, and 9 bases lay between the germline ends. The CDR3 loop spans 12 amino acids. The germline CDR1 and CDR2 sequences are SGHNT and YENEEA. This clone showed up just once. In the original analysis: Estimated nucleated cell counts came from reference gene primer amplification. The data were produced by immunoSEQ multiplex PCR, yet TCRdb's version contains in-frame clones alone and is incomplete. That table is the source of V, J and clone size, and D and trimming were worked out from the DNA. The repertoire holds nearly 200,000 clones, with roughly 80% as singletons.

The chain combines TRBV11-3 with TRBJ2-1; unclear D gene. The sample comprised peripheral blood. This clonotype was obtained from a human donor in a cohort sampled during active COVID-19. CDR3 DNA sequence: TGTGCCAGCAGCCCAGGTGCAAATGAGCAGTTCTTC. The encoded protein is CASSPGANEQFF.